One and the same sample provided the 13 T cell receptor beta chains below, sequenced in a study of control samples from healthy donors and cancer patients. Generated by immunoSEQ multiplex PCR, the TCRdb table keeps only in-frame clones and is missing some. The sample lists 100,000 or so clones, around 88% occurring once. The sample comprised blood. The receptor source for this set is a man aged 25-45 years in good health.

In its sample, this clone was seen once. In nucleotides, the CDR3 is TGTGCCAGCAGCTTGGCCGATCCGCCTTTGACCCAGTACTTC. It translates to CASSLADPPLTQYF. V and J are TRBV5-6 and TRBJ2-5; unclear D gene. The germline V gene encodes CDR1 SGHDT and CDR2 YYEEEE. The CDR3 contains 14 residues. Trimming left V 0 bases short and J 7 bases short, with 13 bases between.

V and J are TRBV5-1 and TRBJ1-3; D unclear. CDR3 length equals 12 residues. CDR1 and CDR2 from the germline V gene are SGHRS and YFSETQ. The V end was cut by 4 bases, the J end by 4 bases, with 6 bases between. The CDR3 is CASSGAGNTIYF. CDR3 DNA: TGCGCCAGCAGCGGTGCCGGAAACACCATATATTTT. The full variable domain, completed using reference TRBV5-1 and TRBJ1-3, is KAGVTQTPRYLIKTRGQQVTLSCSPISGHRSVSWYQQTPGQGLQFLFEYFSETQRNKGNFPGRFSGRQFSNSRSEMNVSTLELGDSALYLCASSGAGNTIYFGEGSWLTVV.

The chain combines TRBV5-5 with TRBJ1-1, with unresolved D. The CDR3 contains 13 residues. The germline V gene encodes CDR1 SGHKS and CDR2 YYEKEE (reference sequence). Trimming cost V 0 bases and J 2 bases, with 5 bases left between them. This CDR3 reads CASSLAANTEAFF. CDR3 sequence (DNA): TGTGCCAGCAGCTTGGCGGCCAACACTGAAGCTTTCTTT. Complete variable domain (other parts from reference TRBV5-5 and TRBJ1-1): DAGVTQSPTHLIKTRGQQVTLRCSPISGHKSVSWYQQVLGQGPQFIFQYYEKEERGRGNFPDRFSARQFPNYSSELNVNALLLGDSALYLCASSLAANTEAFFGQGTRLTVV.

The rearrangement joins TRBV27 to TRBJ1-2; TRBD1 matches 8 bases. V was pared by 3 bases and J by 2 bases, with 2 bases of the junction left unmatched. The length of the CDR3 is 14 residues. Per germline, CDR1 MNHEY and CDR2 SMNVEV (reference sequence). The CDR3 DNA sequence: TGTGCCAGCAGTTTCACAGGGGGAAACTATGGCTACACCTTC. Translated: CASSFTGGNYGYTF.

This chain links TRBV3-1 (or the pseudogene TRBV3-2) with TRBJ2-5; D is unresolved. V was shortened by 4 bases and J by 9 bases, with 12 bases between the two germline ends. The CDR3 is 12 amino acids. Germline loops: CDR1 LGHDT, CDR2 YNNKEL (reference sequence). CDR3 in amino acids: CASSPPYGAQYF. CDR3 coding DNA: TGTGCCAGCAGCCCTCCGTACGGCGCCCAGTACTTC.

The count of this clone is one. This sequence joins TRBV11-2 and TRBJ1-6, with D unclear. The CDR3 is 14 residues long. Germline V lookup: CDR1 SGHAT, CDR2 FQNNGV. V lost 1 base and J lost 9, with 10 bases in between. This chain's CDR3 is CASSLAGSPSPLHF. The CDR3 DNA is TGTGCCAGCAGCTTAGCGGGGAGTCCTTCACCCCTCCACTTT.

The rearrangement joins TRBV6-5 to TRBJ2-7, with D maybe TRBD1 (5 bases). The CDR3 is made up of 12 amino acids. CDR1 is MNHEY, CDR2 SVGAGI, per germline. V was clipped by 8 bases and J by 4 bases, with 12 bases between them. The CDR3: CASSRAGYEQYV. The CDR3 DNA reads TGTGCCAGCTCCCGAGCAGGGTACGAGCAGTACGTC.

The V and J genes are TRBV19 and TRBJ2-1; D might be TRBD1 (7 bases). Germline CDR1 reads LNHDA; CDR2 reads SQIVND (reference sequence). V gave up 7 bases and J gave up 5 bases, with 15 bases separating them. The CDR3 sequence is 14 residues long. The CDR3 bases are TGTGCCAGTAAGGAGCAGGGGGGACACAATGAGCAGTTCTTC. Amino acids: CASKEQGGHNEQFF.

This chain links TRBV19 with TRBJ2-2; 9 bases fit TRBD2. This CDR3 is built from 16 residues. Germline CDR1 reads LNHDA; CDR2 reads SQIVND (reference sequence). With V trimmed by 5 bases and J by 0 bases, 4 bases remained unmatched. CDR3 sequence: CASSPGLASNTGELFF. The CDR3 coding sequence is TGTGCCAGTAGTCCCGGACTAGCGTCGAACACCGGGGAGCTGTTTTTT.

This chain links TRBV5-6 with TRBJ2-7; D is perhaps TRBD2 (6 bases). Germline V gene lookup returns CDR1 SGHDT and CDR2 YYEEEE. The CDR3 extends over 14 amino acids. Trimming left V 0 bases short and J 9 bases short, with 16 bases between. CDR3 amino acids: CASSLAGVAGSQYF. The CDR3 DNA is TGTGCCAGCAGCTTGGCCGGGGTGGCGGGATCGCAGTACTTC. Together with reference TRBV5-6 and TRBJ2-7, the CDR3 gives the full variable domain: DAGVTQSPTHLIKTRGQQVTLRCSPKSGHDTVSWYQQALGQGPQFIFQYYEEEERQRGNFPDRFSGHQFPNYSSELNVNALLLGDSALYLCASSLAGVAGSQYFGPGTRLTVT.

CDR3 bases: TGTGCCAGGGGCGTTTGGGGGGCGGATGGCTACACCTTC. Amino acids: CARGVWGADGYTF. The chain couples TRBV5-4 to TRBJ1-2, with D tentatively TRBD1 (6 bases). This CDR3 has 13 amino acids. Per germline, CDR1 SGHNT and CDR2 YYREEE (reference sequence). V was pared by 8 bases and J by 6 bases, with 17 bases between.

This CDR3 reads CATSREGFSSYNSPLHF. DNA for the CDR3: TGTGCCACCAGCAGAGAAGGGTTCAGCTCCTATAATTCACCCCTCCACTTT. The chain combines TRBV15 with TRBJ1-6; D is unclear. The CDR3 totals 17 residues. Germline values: CDR1 LNHNV, CDR2 YYDKDF (reference sequence). V lost 0 bases, J lost 0 bases, and 9 bases lay in between. The entire variable domain, with the rest obtained from reference TRBV15 and TRBJ1-6, is as follows: DAMVIQNPRYQVTQFGKPVTLSCSQTLNHNVMYWYQQKSSQAPKLLFHYYDKDFNNEADTPDNFQSRRPNTSFCFLDIRSPGLGDTAMYLCATSREGFSSYNSPLHFGNGTRLTVT.

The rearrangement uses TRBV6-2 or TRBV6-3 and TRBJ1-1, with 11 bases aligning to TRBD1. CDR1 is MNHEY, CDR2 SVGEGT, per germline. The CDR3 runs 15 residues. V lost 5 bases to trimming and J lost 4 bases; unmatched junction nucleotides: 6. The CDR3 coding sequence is TGTGCCAGCAGTGGGACAGGGGGAATGGGCACTGAAGCTTTCTTT. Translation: CASSGTGGMGTEAFF.